Listed below are T cell receptor beta chains from one sample, sequenced in a study of cytomegalovirus exposure and HLA in healthy donors. Assay used: immunoSEQ multiplex PCR; TCRdb lists only in-frame clones, some missing. The sample lists some 240,000 clones, around 90% occurring once. The sequenced sample consisted of PBMCs. These receptors all come from a girl aged 2 to 10 in good health and CMV-seronegative. Both conserved end residues are part of each CDR3. A D gene is named only where the DNA matches it firmly. Some rows have no size entry. The others give once, few or many, or a class for an expanded clone.

v_gene: TRBV15
abundance: .
d_gene: TRBD1
j_gene: TRBJ1-2
CDR3nt: TGTGCCACCAGCAGAGAGTCAGCGGCAGGGGGCCATCAGAACTATGGCTACACCTTC
CDR3aa: CATSRESAAGGHQNYGYTF

v_gene: TRBV7-6
abundance: .
d_gene: .
j_gene: TRBJ2-5
CDR3nt: TGTGCCAGCAGCTTAGCGCAGGGGACATTCGGTGAGACCCAGTACTTC
CDR3aa: CASSLAQGTFGETQYF

v_gene: TRBV28
abundance: .
d_gene: TRBD1
j_gene: TRBJ2-7
CDR3nt: TGTGCCAGCAGGCGACGCGCCGGGACAGGGAACTCCTACGAGCAGTACTTC
CDR3aa: CASRRRAGTGNSYEQYF

v_gene: TRBV27
abundance: .
d_gene: .
j_gene: TRBJ2-3
CDR3nt: TGTGCCAGCAGTTCCCAAGGGGGGGCGTCCGCAGATACGCAGTATTTT
CDR3aa: CASSSQGGASADTQYF

v_gene: TRBV25-1
abundance: .
d_gene: TRBD2
j_gene: TRBJ2-1
CDR3nt: TGTGCCAGCAGTGAAGACGGGAGGGGTGAGCAGTTCTTC
CDR3aa: CASSEDGRGEQFF

v_gene: TRBV30
abundance: .
d_gene: .
j_gene: TRBJ1-2
CDR3nt: TGTGCCTGGAGTGTCGTACAGGGCGGTGGCTACACCTTC
CDR3aa: CAWSVVQGGGYTF

v_gene: TRBV11-2
abundance: .
d_gene: .
j_gene: TRBJ2-5
CDR3nt: TGTGCCAGCAGCTTAGAGTACGGAGAGACCCAGTACTTC
CDR3aa: CASSLEYGETQYF

v_gene: TRBV19
abundance: .
d_gene: TRBD2
j_gene: TRBJ2-4
CDR3nt: TGTGCCAGTAGTGACGAGGGACTAGCGGGAGGTCTAGCCAAAAACATTCAGTACTTC
CDR3aa: CASSDEGLAGGLAKNIQYF

v_gene: TRBV30
abundance: .
d_gene: TRBD2
j_gene: TRBJ2-3
CDR3nt: TGTGCCTGGGTCCCGGGACTAGCGGGGGGGACGGATACGCAGTATTTT
CDR3aa: CAWVPGLAGGTDTQYF

v_gene: TRBV25-1
abundance: few
d_gene: .
j_gene: TRBJ2-1
CDR3nt: TGTGCCAGCAGTGAAGTAACGGGTAGCAATGAGCAGTTCTTC
CDR3aa: CASSEVTGSNEQFF

v_gene: TRBV15
abundance: .
d_gene: .
j_gene: TRBJ2-5
CDR3nt: TGTGCCACCAGCCAATTAGGAGGATTTGAGGACCAGTACTTC
CDR3aa: CATSQLGGFEDQYF

v_gene: TRBV15
abundance: once
d_gene: .
j_gene: TRBJ2-1
CDR3nt: TGTGCCACGCTTAGGGGCGGTATGAGCTCCTACAATGAGCAGTTCTTC
CDR3aa: CATLRGGMSSYNEQFF

v_gene: TRBV21-1
abundance: .
d_gene: .
j_gene: TRBJ1-5
CDR3nt: TGTGCCAGCAGCTTTCGGGGGGTGGGCAATCAGCCCCAGCATTTT
CDR3aa: CASSFRGVGNQPQHF

v_gene: TRBV4-2
abundance: .
d_gene: TRBD1
j_gene: TRBJ1-2
CDR3nt: TGTGCCAGCAGCCTGGGGACAGAGGGCTACACCTTC
CDR3aa: CASSLGTEGYTF

v_gene: TRBV6-5
abundance: .
d_gene: TRBD2
j_gene: TRBJ2-7
CDR3nt: TGTGCCAGCAGTTACTCCAGCGGGAGGTGGTACGAGCAGTACTTC
CDR3aa: CASSYSSGRWYEQYF

v_gene: TRBV4-1
abundance: .
d_gene: .
j_gene: TRBJ2-7
CDR3nt: TGCGCCAGCAGCCAACGGGACACCTACGAGCAGTACTTC
CDR3aa: CASSQRDTYEQYF

v_gene: TRBV7-9
abundance: once
d_gene: .
j_gene: TRBJ1-1
CDR3nt: TGTGCCAGCAGCCCTCGGGGTGAAGCTTTCTTT
CDR3aa: CASSPRGEAFF

v_gene: TRBV27
abundance: .
d_gene: TRBD1
j_gene: TRBJ1-4
CDR3nt: TGTGCCAGCAGTTTATATCGAGGACAGGGTCCTAATGAAAAACTGTTTTTT
CDR3aa: CASSLYRGQGPNEKLFF

v_gene: TRBV10-3
abundance: .
d_gene: TRBD1
j_gene: TRBJ1-2
CDR3nt: TGTGCCACCCGACCGGGACAGGGGGCGTCATTGCAGTACGGAGGCTACACCTTC
CDR3aa: CATRPGQGASLQYGGYTF

v_gene: TRBV29-1
abundance: .
d_gene: .
j_gene: TRBJ2-1
CDR3nt: TGCAGCGTTGTCATTCAGGGGCAGGGGGAGCAGTTCTTC
CDR3aa: CSVVIQGQGEQFF

v_gene: TRBV7-8
abundance: .
d_gene: .
j_gene: TRBJ1-6
CDR3nt: TGTGCCAGCAGCTTAGAACAGCCTTCCTATAATTCACCCCTCCACTTT
CDR3aa: CASSLEQPSYNSPLHF

v_gene: TRBV5-3
abundance: .
d_gene: TRBD2
j_gene: TRBJ2-1
CDR3nt: TGTGCCAGAAGCTTGGAGGACGGGGGGGTCCGTTGTAATGAGCAGTTCTTC
CDR3aa: CARSLEDGGVRCNEQFF

v_gene: TRBV5-1
abundance: .
d_gene: .
j_gene: TRBJ2-3
CDR3nt: TGCGCCAGCAGCCCCCACAGGGATTCTTTAGATACGCAGTATTTT
CDR3aa: CASSPHRDSLDTQYF

v_gene: TRBV11-2
abundance: .
d_gene: TRBD1
j_gene: TRBJ2-5
CDR3nt: TGTGCCAGCAGCCCCCGGACAGGGGGCCAAGAGACCCAGTACTTC
CDR3aa: CASSPRTGGQETQYF

v_gene: TRBV19
abundance: once
d_gene: TRBD1
j_gene: TRBJ1-1
CDR3nt: TGTGCCAGTAGTGCCGGACAGGGGAACACTGAAGCTTTCTTT
CDR3aa: CASSAGQGNTEAFF

v_gene: TRBV7-6
abundance: .
d_gene: TRBD1
j_gene: TRBJ1-6
CDR3nt: TGTGCCAGCAGCTTAACAGGGGGATATAATTCACCCCTCCACTTT
CDR3aa: CASSLTGGYNSPLHF

v_gene: TRBV13
abundance: .
d_gene: TRBD1
j_gene: TRBJ1-4
CDR3nt: TGTGCCAGCAGCGCCGAGACAGGGTTGGCTAATGAAAAACTGTTTTTT
CDR3aa: CASSAETGLANEKLFF

v_gene: TRBV28
abundance: .
d_gene: TRBD2
j_gene: TRBJ2-7
CDR3nt: TGTGCCAGCAGTTTGGGGGGGGTGGATTACGAGCAGTACTTC
CDR3aa: CASSLGGVDYEQYF

v_gene: TRBV10-1
abundance: .
d_gene: .
j_gene: TRBJ2-3
CDR3nt: TGCGCCAGCTACCAAGGGGGTGCCACAGATACGCAGTATTTT
CDR3aa: CASYQGGATDTQYF

v_gene: TRBV30
abundance: .
d_gene: TRBD1
j_gene: TRBJ2-4
CDR3nt: TGTGCCTGGAGTGTATGGGACAGATTAAAAAACATTCAGTACTTC
CDR3aa: CAWSVWDRLKNIQYF

v_gene: TRBV6-6
abundance: .
d_gene: TRBD1
j_gene: TRBJ1-5
CDR3nt: TGTGCCAGCAGTTACGGCGGACAGGGACACCAGCCCCAGCATTTT
CDR3aa: CASSYGGQGHQPQHF

v_gene: TRBV10-3
abundance: .
d_gene: TRBD2
j_gene: TRBJ2-4
CDR3nt: TGTGCCATCAGTAATGGTAGCGGGAGAGCGGTTGGGAACATTCAGTACTTC
CDR3aa: CAISNGSGRAVGNIQYF

v_gene: TRBV4-1
abundance: .
d_gene: .
j_gene: TRBJ1-5
CDR3nt: TGCGCCAGCAGCCCAGAACAGGGACTAAATCAGCCCCAGCATTTT
CDR3aa: CASSPEQGLNQPQHF

v_gene: TRBV6-6
abundance: .
d_gene: .
j_gene: TRBJ2-5
CDR3nt: TGTGCCAGCAGTTTGACAGGCAGTTGGGAGACCCAGTACTTC
CDR3aa: CASSLTGSWETQYF

v_gene: TRBV30
abundance: .
d_gene: .
j_gene: TRBJ2-2
CDR3nt: TGTGCCTGGAGTGTTAGGAACACCGGGGAGCTGTTTTTT
CDR3aa: CAWSVRNTGELFF

v_gene: TRBV19
abundance: .
d_gene: .
j_gene: TRBJ1-4
CDR3nt: TGTGCCAGTAGTTACCTATCAACTAATGAAAAACTGTTTTTT
CDR3aa: CASSYLSTNEKLFF

v_gene: TRBV7-8
abundance: .
d_gene: .
j_gene: TRBJ2-7
CDR3nt: TGTGCCAGCAGCTTAGCAGGGGTCTCCTACGAGCAGTACTTC
CDR3aa: CASSLAGVSYEQYF

v_gene: TRBV30
abundance: .
d_gene: .
j_gene: TRBJ1-4
CDR3nt: TGTGCCTGGAACAGGGACGAAAAACTGTTTTTT
CDR3aa: CAWNRDEKLFF

v_gene: TRBV2
abundance: .
d_gene: .
j_gene: TRBJ1-1
CDR3nt: TGTGCCAGCAGTGAGGACTCTTGGAGGGAAGCTTTCTTT
CDR3aa: CASSEDSWREAFF

v_gene: TRBV2
abundance: .
d_gene: .
j_gene: TRBJ2-1
CDR3nt: TGTGCCAGCAGTCCGCAGGGGAGATGGGTTGAGCAGTTCTTC
CDR3aa: CASSPQGRWVEQFF

v_gene: TRBV29-1
abundance: .
d_gene: .
j_gene: TRBJ1-1
CDR3nt: TGCAGCGTTGAAGAGGGGCCGACTGAAGCTTTCTTT
CDR3aa: CSVEEGPTEAFF

v_gene: TRBV19
abundance: .
d_gene: TRBD2
j_gene: TRBJ2-7
CDR3nt: TGTGCCAGTAGTATGGCTAGCGGGAGGACCTACTACGAGCAGTACTTC
CDR3aa: CASSMASGRTYYEQYF

v_gene: TRBV30
abundance: .
d_gene: .
j_gene: TRBJ1-5
CDR3nt: TGTGCCTGGATGGGGGGGGCAGGTCAGCCCCAGCATTTT
CDR3aa: CAWMGGAGQPQHF

v_gene: TRBV7-6
abundance: .
d_gene: .
j_gene: TRBJ1-4
CDR3nt: TGTGCCAGCAGCCTCAATGCAGGACTATCAACTAATGAAAAACTGTTTTTT
CDR3aa: CASSLNAGLSTNEKLFF

v_gene: TRBV6-6
abundance: .
d_gene: .
j_gene: TRBJ1-2
CDR3nt: TGTGCCAGCAGTTATAACAGCGGGGGCTACACCTTC
CDR3aa: CASSYNSGGYTF

v_gene: TRBV7-2
abundance: .
d_gene: .
j_gene: TRBJ2-7
CDR3nt: TGTGCCAGCAGCTTACAACAGGTCTACGAGCAGTACTTC
CDR3aa: CASSLQQVYEQYF

v_gene: TRBV2
abundance: .
d_gene: TRBD1
j_gene: TRBJ1-1
CDR3nt: TGTGCCAGCAGCCTCGGGACAGGGGTTGAAGCTTTCTTT
CDR3aa: CASSLGTGVEAFF

v_gene: TRBV18
abundance: .
d_gene: .
j_gene: TRBJ1-4
CDR3nt: TGTGCCAGCTCACCAATGGCAGGGAGGAGGATTAATGAAAAACTGTTTTTT
CDR3aa: CASSPMAGRRINEKLFF

v_gene: TRBV11-3
abundance: once
d_gene: .
j_gene: TRBJ2-1
CDR3nt: TGTGCCAGCAGCTTAGATCCCCTCAGGTCCGACCAGTTCTTC
CDR3aa: CASSLDPLRSDQFF

v_gene: TRBV7-9
abundance: .
d_gene: TRBD1
j_gene: TRBJ1-1
CDR3nt: TGTGCCAGCAGCTCGCAGGGGGCGGGGAACACTGAAGCTTTCTTT
CDR3aa: CASSSQGAGNTEAFF

v_gene: TRBV9
abundance: .
d_gene: .
j_gene: TRBJ1-5
CDR3nt: TGTGCCAGCAGCGTAGGGCAGAATAGCAATCAGCCCCAGCATTTT
CDR3aa: CASSVGQNSNQPQHF

v_gene: TRBV18
abundance: .
d_gene: .
j_gene: TRBJ2-7
CDR3nt: TGTGCCAGCTCACTTCAGGGGACCATCCCCTACGAGCAGTACTTC
CDR3aa: CASSLQGTIPYEQYF